Listed below are T cell receptor beta chains from one sample, sequenced in a study of lymphopenia after photon versus proton radiotherapy. Using immunoSEQ multiplex PCR, the repertoire was profiled, and TCRdb retains in-frame clones only, with some absent. The sample carries 75,000 to 90,000 clones, about 83% recorded once. Specimen: peripheral blood, collected from a patient treated with proton-based radiotherapy. The receptors originated from a man aged 55 to 70 with pancreatic cancer. The CDR3 runs from the conserved cysteine through the conserved F or W. The order of the fields is J gene, D gene, V gene, CDR3 length, CDR3 DNA, CDR3 protein. The D gene is left open where the match is weak.

J gene: TRBJ1-1; D gene: TRBD1; V gene: TRBV6-5; CDR3 length: 15; CDR3 DNA: TGTGCCAGCAGTTACTACGGGACAGGGGGGACTGAAGCTTTCTTT; CDR3 protein: CASSYYGTGGTEAFF
J gene: TRBJ2-4; D gene: TRBD1; V gene: TRBV5-1; CDR3 length: 14; CDR3 DNA: TGCGCCAGCAGGACAGGGCCGTCGGGAAACATTCAGTACTTC; CDR3 protein: CASRTGPSGNIQYF
J gene: TRBJ2-3; D gene: TRBD2; V gene: TRBV7-7; CDR3 length: 16; CDR3 DNA: TGTGCTAGCAGCTTAGGACTAGCGGGAGGGACTCATACGCAGTATTTT; CDR3 protein: CASSLGLAGGTHTQYF
J gene: TRBJ1-4; D gene: TRBD1; V gene: TRBV29-1; CDR3 length: 13; CDR3 DNA: TGCAGCGTTCTCGGACAGGACAATGAAAAACTGTTTTTT; CDR3 protein: CSVLGQDNEKLFF
J gene: TRBJ2-7; D gene: NA; V gene: TRBV10-2; CDR3 length: 16; CDR3 DNA: TGCGCCAGTGAGCGGAGAGTTGGCGGGGACCCCTACGAGCAGTACTTC; CDR3 protein: CASERRVGGDPYEQYF
J gene: TRBJ2-3; D gene: NA; V gene: TRBV5-6; CDR3 length: 13; CDR3 DNA: TGTGCCAGCAGCTTGGTAGCGACTAGTTCACAGTATTTT; CDR3 protein: CASSLVATSSQYF
J gene: TRBJ2-1; D gene: TRBD1; V gene: TRBV2; CDR3 length: 14; CDR3 DNA: TGTGCCAGCACCCCGGGACAGTTCCTCTTTGAGCAGTTCTTC; CDR3 protein: CASTPGQFLFEQFF
J gene: TRBJ1-5; D gene: TRBD1; V gene: TRBV10-2; CDR3 length: 14; CDR3 DNA: TGCGCCAGCAGTCCACAGGGGGCCGATCAGCCCCAGCATTTT; CDR3 protein: CASSPQGADQPQHF
J gene: TRBJ2-4; D gene: NA; V gene: TRBV7-8; CDR3 length: 12; CDR3 DNA: TGTGCCAGCAGCCTCTTCGAGGGTGGAAAGTACTTC; CDR3 protein: CASSLFEGGKYF
J gene: TRBJ1-3; D gene: NA; V gene: TRBV5-1; CDR3 length: 14; CDR3 DNA: TGCGCCAGCAGCTTGACCGGCTCTGGAAACACCATATATTTT; CDR3 protein: CASSLTGSGNTIYF
J gene: TRBJ2-7; D gene: TRBD2; V gene: TRBV11-2; CDR3 length: 12; CDR3 DNA: TGTGCCAGCAGCTTCGTAGCGGGAAAGCAGTACTTC; CDR3 protein: CASSFVAGKQYF
J gene: TRBJ2-1; D gene: TRBD2; V gene: TRBV7-7; CDR3 length: 13; CDR3 DNA: TGTGCTAGCAGCTTAGGGACTAGCAATGAGCAGTTCTTC; CDR3 protein: CASSLGTSNEQFF
J gene: TRBJ1-1; D gene: TRBD1; V gene: TRBV29-1; CDR3 length: 15; CDR3 DNA: TGCAGCGCCCAGGGAGGGACAGGGCAGAACACTGAAGCTTTCTTT; CDR3 protein: CSAQGGTGQNTEAFF
J gene: TRBJ2-3; D gene: TRBD1; V gene: TRBV5-6; CDR3 length: 15; CDR3 DNA: TGTGCCAGCAGCTGGGGGACAGGGTCGGCAGATACGCAGTATTTT; CDR3 protein: CASSWGTGSADTQYF
J gene: TRBJ1-1; D gene: NA; V gene: TRBV28; CDR3 length: 14; CDR3 DNA: TGTGCCAGCACTTCTCTGGTTGGGAGCACTGAAGCTTTCTTT; CDR3 protein: CASTSLVGSTEAFF
J gene: TRBJ1-5; D gene: TRBD1; V gene: TRBV25-1; CDR3 length: 16; CDR3 DNA: TGTGCCGCTAGACAGGGTCTGGGAGTTAGCAATCAGCCCCAGCATTTT; CDR3 protein: CAARQGLGVSNQPQHF
J gene: TRBJ2-3; D gene: TRBD1; V gene: TRBV2; CDR3 length: 14; CDR3 DNA: TGTGCCACCCCGGGACAGGGGTTCAAAGATACGCAGTATTTT; CDR3 protein: CATPGQGFKDTQYF
J gene: TRBJ2-2; D gene: TRBD1; V gene: TRBV10-3; CDR3 length: 17; CDR3 DNA: TGTGCCATCAGTCAATTAGGACAGGCTACGAACACCGGGGAGCTGTTTTTT; CDR3 protein: CAISQLGQATNTGELFF
J gene: TRBJ1-4; D gene: NA; V gene: TRBV6-1; CDR3 length: 13; CDR3 DNA: TGTGCCAGCAGTGGGGTCGAAAGGCGAAAACTGTTTTTT; CDR3 protein: CASSGVERRKLFF
J gene: TRBJ2-3; D gene: TRBD2; V gene: TRBV7-6; CDR3 length: 17; CDR3 DNA: TGTGCCAGCAGCTTGGGGGGGATAGCGGAGCGCACAGATACGCAGTATTTT; CDR3 protein: CASSLGGIAERTDTQYF
J gene: TRBJ2-7; D gene: TRBD2; V gene: TRBV5-1; CDR3 length: 16; CDR3 DNA: TGCGCCAGCAGCCCCCGGGGAGGGGTCCGCTCCTACGAGCAGTACTTC; CDR3 protein: CASSPRGGVRSYEQYF
J gene: TRBJ2-7; D gene: NA; V gene: TRBV27; CDR3 length: 13; CDR3 DNA: TGTGCCAGCAGTTTTCCGGGGTTTCTCGAGCAGTACTTC; CDR3 protein: CASSFPGFLEQYF
J gene: TRBJ2-1; D gene: TRBD2; V gene: TRBV10-3; CDR3 length: 15; CDR3 DNA: TGTGCCATCAGTGGGACTAGCGGGGGCCGGGATGAGCAGTTCTTC; CDR3 protein: CAISGTSGGRDEQFF
J gene: TRBJ2-7; D gene: NA; V gene: TRBV7-2; CDR3 length: 15; CDR3 DNA: TGTGCCAGCAGCTACCCTCGGTGGGGGTCCTACGAGCAGTACTTC; CDR3 protein: CASSYPRWGSYEQYF
J gene: TRBJ1-4; D gene: NA; V gene: TRBV28; CDR3 length: 13; CDR3 DNA: TGTGCCAGCAGTCCCCAGATCCTCGAAAAACTGTTTTTT; CDR3 protein: CASSPQILEKLFF
J gene: TRBJ1-2; D gene: NA; V gene: TRBV13; CDR3 length: 15; CDR3 DNA: TGTGCCAGCAGCTCCGATAGTAGGCCGGGGGATGGCTACACCTTC; CDR3 protein: CASSSDSRPGDGYTF
J gene: TRBJ2-5; D gene: NA; V gene: TRBV7-9; CDR3 length: 15; CDR3 DNA: TGTGCCAGCAGCTTAGCGCGTGGGGTCCCAGAGACCCAGTACTTC; CDR3 protein: CASSLARGVPETQYF
J gene: TRBJ2-7; D gene: TRBD1; V gene: TRBV7-2; CDR3 length: 15; CDR3 DNA: TGTGCCAGCAGCTTAAACCCCAGGGGGCGCTACGAGCAGTACTTC; CDR3 protein: CASSLNPRGRYEQYF
J gene: TRBJ1-4; D gene: TRBD1; V gene: TRBV2; CDR3 length: 13; CDR3 DNA: TGTGCCACCAGAATTACAGGGGGCAGAAAACTGTTTTTT; CDR3 protein: CATRITGGRKLFF
J gene: TRBJ2-7; D gene: TRBD2; V gene: TRBV28; CDR3 length: 14; CDR3 DNA: TGTGCCAGCAGGTCTAGCGGGAGGACGAACGAGCAGTACTTC; CDR3 protein: CASRSSGRTNEQYF